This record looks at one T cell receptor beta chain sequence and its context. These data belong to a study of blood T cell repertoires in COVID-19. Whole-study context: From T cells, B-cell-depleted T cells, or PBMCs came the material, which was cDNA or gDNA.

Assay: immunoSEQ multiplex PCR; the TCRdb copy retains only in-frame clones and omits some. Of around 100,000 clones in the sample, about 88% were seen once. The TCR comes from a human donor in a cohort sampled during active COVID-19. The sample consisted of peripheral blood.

CDR3 in DNA: TGTGCCACCACCGAGGGAAAGGGAGGGGACACTGAAGCTTTCTTT. This codes for CATTEGKGGDTEAFF. The chain combines TRBV24-1 with TRBJ1-1; TRBD1 is a possible D gene (5 bases). CDR1 is KGHDR, CDR2 SFDVKD, per germline. The CDR3 contains 15 residues. With 8 bases removed from V and 3 bases from J, the gap between germline ends came to 18 bases.